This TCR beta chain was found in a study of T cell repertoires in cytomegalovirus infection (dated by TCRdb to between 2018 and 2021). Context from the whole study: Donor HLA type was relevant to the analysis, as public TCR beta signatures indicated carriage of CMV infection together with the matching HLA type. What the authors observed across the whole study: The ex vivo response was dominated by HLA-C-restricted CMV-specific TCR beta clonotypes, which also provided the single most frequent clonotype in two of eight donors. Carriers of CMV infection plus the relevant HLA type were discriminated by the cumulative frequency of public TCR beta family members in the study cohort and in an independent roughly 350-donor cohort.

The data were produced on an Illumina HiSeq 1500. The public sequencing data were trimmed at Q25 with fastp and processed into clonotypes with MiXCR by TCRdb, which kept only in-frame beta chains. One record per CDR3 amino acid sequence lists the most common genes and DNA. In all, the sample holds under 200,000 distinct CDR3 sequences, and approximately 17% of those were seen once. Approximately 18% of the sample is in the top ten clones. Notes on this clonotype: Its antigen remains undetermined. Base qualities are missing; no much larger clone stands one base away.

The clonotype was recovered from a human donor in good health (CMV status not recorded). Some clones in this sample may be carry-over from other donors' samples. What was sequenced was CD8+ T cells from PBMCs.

The CDR3 region: CASSFPPRPASDTQYF. The nucleotide sequence reads as follows: TGTGCCAGCAGCTTCCCCCCCCGACCGGCCTCAGATACGCAGTATTTT. This chain is built from TRBV7-2 and TRBJ2-3, with an unclear D gene assignment. The CDR3, cysteine through phenylalanine, is 16 amino acids long. CDR3 DNA only is kept here, 48 bases in frame from base 1. As encoded in the germline V gene, CDR1 is SGHTA while CDR2 is FQGNSA. V is pared back by 3 bases and J by 4 bases, with 17 bases lying between the germline termini. With all but the CDR3 taken from the reference TRBV7-2 and TRBJ2-3 genes, the full variable domain is: GAGVSQSPSNKVTEKGKDVELRCDPISGHTALYWYRQSLGQGLEFLIYFQGNSAPDKSGLPSDRFSAERTGGSVSTLTIQRTQQEDSAVYLCASSFPPRPASDTQYFGPGTRLTVL.